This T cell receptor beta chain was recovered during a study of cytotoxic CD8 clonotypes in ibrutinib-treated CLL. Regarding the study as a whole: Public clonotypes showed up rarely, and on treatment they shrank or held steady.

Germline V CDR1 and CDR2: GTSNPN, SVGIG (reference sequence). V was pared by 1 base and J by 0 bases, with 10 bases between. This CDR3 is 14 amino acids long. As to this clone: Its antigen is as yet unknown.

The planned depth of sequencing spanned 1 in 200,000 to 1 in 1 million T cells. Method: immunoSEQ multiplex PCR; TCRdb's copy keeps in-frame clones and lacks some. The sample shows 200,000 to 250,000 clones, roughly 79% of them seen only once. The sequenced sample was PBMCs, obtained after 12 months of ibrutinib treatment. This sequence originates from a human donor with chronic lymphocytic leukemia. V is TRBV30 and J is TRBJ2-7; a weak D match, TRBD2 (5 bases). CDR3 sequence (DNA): TGTGCCTGGAGTGGGAGGACCAGCTCCTACGAGCAGTACTTC. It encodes CAWSGRTSSYEQYF.